This T cell receptor beta chain was identified during a study of PD-1 blockade in classical Hodgkin lymphoma. Study-wide results and limits: Reasons behind the repertoire differences stay unclear, perhaps disease activity or earlier therapy. Relapsed/refractory patients reportedly had the lowest baseline TCR diversity, below newly diagnosed patients, who were below healthy donors.

Stated time point: cycle 4 day 1 (C4D1), after 6 weeks of nivolumab. Each patient relapsed following autologous stem cell transplantation, and prior brentuximab vedotin exposure differed. Responses achieved at best were complete response, partial response or progressive disease. Clones were sequenced by immunoSEQ multiplex PCR, and TCRdb holds only the in-frame ones, with some missing. Of tens of thousands of clones listed, around 80% are singletons. This clone was seen only a few times. What it binds is unknown. The V and J ends lost 4 bases and 3 bases respectively, with 7 bases between them. Germline V gives CDR1 SGHRS, CDR2 YFSETQ. This CDR3 is built from 12 residues.

The starting material was peripheral blood mononuclear cells (PBMCs), obtained before the fourth cycle of nivolumab. This TCR came from a human donor with classical Hodgkin lymphoma. V and J are TRBV5-1 and TRBJ1-2; no clear D gene. The CDR3 here is CASSPGDYGYTF. The CDR3 bases are TGCGCCAGCAGCCCTGGGGACTATGGCTACACCTTC.